These T cell receptor beta chains were read from a single sample in a study of blood T cell repertoires in COVID-19. Using immunoSEQ multiplex PCR, the repertoire was profiled, and TCRdb retains in-frame clones only, with some absent. The sample lists over 300,000 clones; around four fifths were seen once. Material: peripheral blood. These receptor sequences come from a woman aged 45-59 years with acute or convalescent COVID-19. Both conserved end residues are part of each CDR3. The D gene is left open where the match is weak. A clone size is listed for some rows: how often the clone was seen (once, few, many), or a class if it is expanded.

CDR3 protein,CDR3 DNA,V gene,CDR3 length,D gene,J gene,clone size
CASSLDSGNTIYF,TGTGCCAGCAGCCTGGACTCCGGAAACACCATATATTTT,TRBV2,13,NA,TRBJ1-3,NA
CASSLIGTGNSYGYTF,TGCGCCAGCAGCTTGATCGGGACAGGCAATTCCTATGGCTACACCTTC,TRBV5-1,16,TRBD1,TRBJ1-2,NA
CASSVQGASTDTQYF,TGTGCCAGCAGCGTACAGGGGGCTAGCACAGATACGCAGTATTTT,TRBV9,15,TRBD1,TRBJ2-3,few
CATRGQKYSNQPQHF,TGTGCCACCAGGGGACAGAAATATAGCAATCAGCCCCAGCATTTT,TRBV15,15,TRBD1,TRBJ1-5,NA
CASSQVSRDNFF,TGCGCCAGCAGCCAAGTTTCCAGGGATAACTTCTTT,TRBV4-1,12,NA,TRBJ1-1,NA
CASSQQGLTPYNSPLHF,TGCGCCAGCAGCCAGCAGGGTCTTACGCCCTATAATTCACCCCTCCACTTT,TRBV4-1,17,NA,TRBJ1-6,once
CASSQYTGQDLRTF,TGTGCCAGCAGCCAATACACGGGACAGGACCTAAGGACCTTC,TRBV4-2,14,TRBD1,TRBJ1-2,NA
CASTRGRGDNQPQHF,TGTGCCAGCACCCGGGGCAGGGGGGACAATCAGCCCCAGCATTTT,TRBV7-2,15,TRBD1,TRBJ1-5,NA
CAWSIVSTYEPSTDTQYF,TGTGCCTGGAGTATTGTTTCGACTTACGAACCGTCCACAGATACGCAGTATTTT,TRBV30,18,NA,TRBJ2-3,once
CASSPNQETQYF,TGTGCCAGCAGCCCAAACCAAGAGACCCAGTACTTC,TRBV7-8,12,NA,TRBJ2-5,NA
CASSIKGQSTDTQYF,TGTGCCAGTAGTATAAAGGGACAGAGCACAGATACGCAGTATTTT,TRBV19,15,TRBD1,TRBJ2-3,NA
CASMKGMNTEAFF,TGCGCCAGCATGAAGGGGATGAACACTGAAGCTTTCTTT,TRBV5-1,13,NA,TRBJ1-1,NA
CASSRTGGDGYTF,TGTGCCAGCAGTAGGACAGGGGGCGACGGCTACACCTTC,TRBV2,13,TRBD1,TRBJ1-2,NA
CASSADIGVGTEAFF,TGCGCCAGCAGCGCGGACATTGGGGTAGGCACTGAAGCTTTCTTT,TRBV5-1,15,NA,TRBJ1-1,NA
CAWDRGDNQPQHF,TGTGCCTGGGACAGGGGGGACAATCAGCCCCAGCATTTT,TRBV30,13,TRBD1,TRBJ1-5,NA
CASSPRQGLRTQYF,TGTGCCAGCAGCCCCCGACAGGGGCTGCGGACCCAGTACTTC,TRBV7-2,14,TRBD1,TRBJ2-5,NA
CASSPVGGTGRNTEAFF,TGTGCCAGCAGTCCCGTTGGGGGGACAGGGAGGAACACTGAAGCTTTCTTT,TRBV25-1,17,TRBD1,TRBJ1-1,NA
CAWSPHWVTGGAGYTF,TGTGCCTGGAGTCCCCATTGGGTTACAGGGGGCGCTGGCTACACCTTC,TRBV30,16,TRBD1,TRBJ1-2,NA
CASSLGVGTEAFF,TGTGCCAGCAGCTTGGGAGTAGGGACTGAAGCTTTCTTT,TRBV7-6,13,NA,TRBJ1-1,NA
CSVRGQGADTEAFF,TGCAGCGTAAGGGGACAGGGGGCTGACACTGAAGCTTTCTTT,TRBV29-1,14,TRBD1,TRBJ1-1,NA
CASRPLTQGMNTEAFF,TGTGCCAGCAGACCCCTGACTCAGGGTATGAACACTGAAGCTTTCTTT,TRBV2,16,NA,TRBJ1-1,NA
CAISESQSTDTQYF,TGTGCCATCAGTGAGTCCCAGAGCACAGATACGCAGTATTTT,TRBV10-3,14,NA,TRBJ2-3,few
CASTLETGGSSDTQYF,TGTGCCAGCACGTTGGAAACAGGGGGCAGCTCAGATACGCAGTATTTT,TRBV2,16,TRBD1,TRBJ2-3,NA
CASSDSSVSGANVLTF,TGTGCCAGCAGTGACTCGTCAGTCTCTGGGGCCAACGTCCTGACTTTC,TRBV6-4,16,NA,TRBJ2-6,NA
CASSASTGAYGYTF,TGTGCCAGCAGCGCTTCGACAGGGGCCTATGGCTACACCTTC,TRBV9,14,TRBD1,TRBJ1-2,once
CATSDFPARGNEQFF,TGTGCCACCAGTGATTTCCCCGCACGGGGGAATGAGCAGTTCTTC,TRBV24-1,15,NA,TRBJ2-1,NA
CASTPGGDTQYF,TGTGCCAGCACCCCCGGGGGAGATACGCAGTATTTT,TRBV5-4,12,NA,TRBJ2-3,NA
CASSFNRGKWNTEAFF,TGTGCCAGCAGTTTCAACAGGGGGAAGTGGAACACTGAAGCTTTCTTT,TRBV27,16,TRBD1,TRBJ1-1,NA
CASSWGQGFNSPLHF,TGCGCCAGCAGCTGGGGACAGGGGTTTAATTCACCCCTCCACTTT,TRBV5-1,15,TRBD1,TRBJ1-6,NA
CASSSRGESYEQYF,TGTGCCAGCAGCTCCCGGGGGGAATCCTACGAGCAGTACTTC,TRBV7-9,14,TRBD2,TRBJ2-7,few
CASSAGTGGHVAFF,TGTGCCAGTAGTGCCGGGACAGGTGGGCATGTAGCTTTCTTT,TRBV19,14,TRBD1,TRBJ1-1,NA
CASRVDGHSQETQYF,TGTGCCAGCAGAGTTGATGGACATTCTCAAGAGACCCAGTACTTC,TRBV6-4,15,NA,TRBJ2-5,NA
CASSLAGGTGTQYF,TGTGCCAGCTCCTTAGCGGGGGGGACCGGGACCCAGTACTTC,TRBV27,14,TRBD2,TRBJ2-5,NA
CASRMDRGSTGELFF,TGTGCCAGCAGGATGGACAGGGGTTCCACCGGGGAGCTGTTTTTT,TRBV5-4,15,TRBD1,TRBJ2-2,NA
CAWSAQWGTETQYF,TGTGCCTGGAGCGCCCAGTGGGGCACAGAGACCCAGTACTTC,TRBV30,14,NA,TRBJ2-5,NA
CSVVGTPDDGEKLFF,TGCAGCGTTGTGGGGACACCGGATGATGGGGAAAAACTGTTTTTT,TRBV29-1,15,NA,TRBJ1-4,NA
CASTSLSGGNEKLFF,TGTGCCAGCACTTCCCTCTCGGGAGGTAATGAAAAACTGTTTTTT,TRBV28,15,NA,TRBJ1-4,NA
CASSALQGSEQYF,TGTGCCAGCAGCGCGTTACAGGGCAGCGAGCAGTACTTC,TRBV7-3,13,NA,TRBJ2-7,NA
CASSLGVSGLTEAFF,TGTGCCAGCAGCTTAGGGGTTTCGGGACTCACTGAAGCTTTCTTT,TRBV7-6,15,NA,TRBJ1-1,NA
CASSLGGVVNEQFF,TGTGCCAGCAGCTTAGGAGGAGTAGTCAATGAGCAGTTCTTC,TRBV7-2,14,NA,TRBJ2-1,NA
CASSLGQGLNEQFF,TGTGCCAGCAGCTTGGGACAGGGTCTCAATGAGCAGTTCTTC,TRBV5-4,14,TRBD1,TRBJ2-1,once
CAWSPRLAATDTQYF,TGTGCCTGGAGCCCCCGTCTAGCCGCCACAGATACGCAGTATTTT,TRBV30,15,NA,TRBJ2-3,once